This T cell receptor (beta chain) was retrieved from a study of T cell changes during pregnancy in multiple sclerosis. The method was immunoSEQ multiplex PCR; TCRdb's version includes in-frame clones alone and lacks a portion of them. The sample holds tens of thousands of clones; around 93% are singletons and the top ten take 0.6% to 0.9%. This CDR3 contains 16 residues. The germline V gene encodes CDR1 SGHTA and CDR2 FQGNSA. V dropped 7 bases and J dropped 0; count of bases not matched to a gene: 10. The chain is built from TRBV7-2 and TRBJ2-5; 8 nucleotides match TRBD2. The TCR sequence derives from a female donor with multiple sclerosis, enrolled in a pregnancy study. The specimen comprised CD4+ T cells from peripheral blood mononuclear cells, sampled in the first trimester of pregnancy. The CDR3 loop is CASIRRSGAYQETQYF. In nucleotides, the CDR3 is TGTGCCAGCATCCGACGTAGCGGGGCGTACCAAGAGACCCAGTACTTC.